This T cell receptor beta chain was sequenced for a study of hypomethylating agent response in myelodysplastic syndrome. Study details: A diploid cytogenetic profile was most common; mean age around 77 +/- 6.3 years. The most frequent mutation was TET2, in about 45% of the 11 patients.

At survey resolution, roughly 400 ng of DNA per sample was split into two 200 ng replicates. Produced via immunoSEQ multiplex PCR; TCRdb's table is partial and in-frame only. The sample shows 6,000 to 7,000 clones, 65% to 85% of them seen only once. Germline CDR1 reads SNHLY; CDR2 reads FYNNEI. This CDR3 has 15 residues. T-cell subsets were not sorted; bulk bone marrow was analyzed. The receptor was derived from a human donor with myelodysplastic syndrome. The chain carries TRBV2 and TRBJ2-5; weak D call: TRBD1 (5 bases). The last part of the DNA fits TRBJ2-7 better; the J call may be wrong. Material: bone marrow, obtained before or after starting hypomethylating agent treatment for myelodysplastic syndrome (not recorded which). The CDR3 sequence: CASSETDNYSYEQYF. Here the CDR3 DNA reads TGTGCCAGCAGTGAAACGGACAACTACTCCTACGAGCAGTACTTC.